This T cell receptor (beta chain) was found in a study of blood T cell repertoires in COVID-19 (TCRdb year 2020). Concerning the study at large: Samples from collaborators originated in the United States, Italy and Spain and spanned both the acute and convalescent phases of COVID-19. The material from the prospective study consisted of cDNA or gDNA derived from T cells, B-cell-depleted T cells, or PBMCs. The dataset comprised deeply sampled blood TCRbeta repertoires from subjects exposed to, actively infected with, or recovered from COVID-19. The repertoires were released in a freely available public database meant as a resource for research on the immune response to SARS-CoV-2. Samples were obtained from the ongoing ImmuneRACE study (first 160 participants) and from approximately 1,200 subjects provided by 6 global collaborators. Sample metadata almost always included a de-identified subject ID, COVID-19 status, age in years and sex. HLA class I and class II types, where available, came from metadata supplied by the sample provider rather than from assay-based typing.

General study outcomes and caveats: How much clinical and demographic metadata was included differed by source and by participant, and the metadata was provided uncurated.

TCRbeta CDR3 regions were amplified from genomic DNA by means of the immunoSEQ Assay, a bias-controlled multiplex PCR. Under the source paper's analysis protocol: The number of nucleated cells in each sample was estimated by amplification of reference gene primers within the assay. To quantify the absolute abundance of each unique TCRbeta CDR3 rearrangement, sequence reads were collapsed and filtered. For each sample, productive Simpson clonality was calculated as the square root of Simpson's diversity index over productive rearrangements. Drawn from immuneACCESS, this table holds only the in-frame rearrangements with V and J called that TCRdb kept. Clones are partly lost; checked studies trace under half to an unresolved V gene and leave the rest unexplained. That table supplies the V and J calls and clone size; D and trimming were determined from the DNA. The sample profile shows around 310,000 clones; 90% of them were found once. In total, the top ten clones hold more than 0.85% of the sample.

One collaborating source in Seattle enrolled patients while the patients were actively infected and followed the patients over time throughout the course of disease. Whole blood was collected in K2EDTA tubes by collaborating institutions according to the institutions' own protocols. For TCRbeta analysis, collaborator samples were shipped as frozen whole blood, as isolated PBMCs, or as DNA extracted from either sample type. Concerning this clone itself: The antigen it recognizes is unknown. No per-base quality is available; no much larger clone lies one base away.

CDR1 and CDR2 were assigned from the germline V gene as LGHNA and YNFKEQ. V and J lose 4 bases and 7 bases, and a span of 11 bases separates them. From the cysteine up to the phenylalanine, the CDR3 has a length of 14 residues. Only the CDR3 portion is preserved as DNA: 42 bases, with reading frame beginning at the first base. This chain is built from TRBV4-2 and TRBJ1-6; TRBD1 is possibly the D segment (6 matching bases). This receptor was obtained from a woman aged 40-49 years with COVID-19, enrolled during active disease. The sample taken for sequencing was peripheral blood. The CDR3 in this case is CASSPGQPNSPLHF. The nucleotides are TGTGCCAGCAGCCCCGGACAGCCGAATTCACCCCTCCACTTT.